The rows below give T cell receptor beta chains drawn from one sample of a study of CD8+CD57+ T cells in acquired aplastic anemia. MiXCR, run by TCRdb on the reads, gives a single entry per CDR3 protein. The sample comprises over 150,000 distinct CDR3 sequences, 35% to 55% of which are singletons, and 0.9% to 1.2% rests with the top ten. Sequences were obtained from sorted CD4+, CD8+, or CD8+CD57+ T cells (not recorded which) from PBMCs. Receptors were obtained from a human donor in good health. Each CDR3 is given with its conserved first and last residue. The order of the fields is clone size, D gene, V gene, J gene, CDR3 DNA, CDR3 protein. The D gene is left open where the match is weak. For some rows the clone size is stated as once, few or many, or as a class when expanded; others skip it.

>many|-|TRBV15|TRBJ1-1
TGTGCCACCAGCAGAGATCAGTACCGACCATCGAACACTGAAGCTTTCTTT
CATSRDQYRPSNTEAFF
>many|-|TRBV19|TRBJ1-1
TGTGCCAGTAGTATGGGCCCTTTGGGACTCACTGAAGCTTTCTTT
CASSMGPLGLTEAFF
>few|TRBD2|TRBV7-3|TRBJ2-1
TGTGCCAGCAGCTTAGAAGCGGGAGGCGTTCCTGAGCAGTTCTTC
CASSLEAGGVPEQFF
>few|-|TRBV7-2|TRBJ1-5
TGTGCCAGCAGCTTCGGGGACAATCAGCCCCAGCATTTT
CASSFGDNQPQHF
>once|-|TRBV28|TRBJ2-7
TGTGCCAGCAGTCCTCCTCGGGGGATAGACGCCCATTGGGGGCAGTACTTC
CASSPPRGIDAHWGQYF
>many|-|TRBV20-1|TRBJ1-5
TGCAGTGCGCACTACAGGGATCAGCCCCAGCATTTT
CSAHYRDQPQHF
>few|-|TRBV18|TRBJ1-3
TGTGCCAGCTCTCTCGGGACAACGGAAGGAAACACCATATATTTT
CASSLGTTEGNTIYF
>-|-|TRBV5-6|TRBJ1-1
TGTGCCAGCAGCCAGGAGCTGGGGGGCCGAGGGTACACTGAAGCTTTCTTT
CASSQELGGRGYTEAFF
>many|-|TRBV6-5|TRBJ2-5
TGTGCCAGCAGTTACATCCCGACAGGCCGCGGGGAGACCCAGTACTTC
CASSYIPTGRGETQYF
>many|TRBD2|TRBV4-1|TRBJ2-7
TGCGCCAGCAGCCAAGATCGATTAGCGGGAGTATCTTACGAGCAGTACTTC
CASSQDRLAGVSYEQYF
>many|-|TRBV7-9|TRBJ2-6
TGTGCCAGCAGCCACACGGTGGACTCGTCTGGGGCCAACGTCCTGACTTTC
CASSHTVDSSGANVLTF
>-|-|TRBV20-1|TRBJ1-6
TGCAGTGCTAGAGCTTCAGGGAATCGGGGCTCACCCCTCCACTTT
CSARASGNRGSPLHF
>few|-|TRBV2|TRBJ1-6
TGTGCCAGCAATAGAAGGGGTCAGGGAGATTCACCCCTCCACTTT
CASNRRGQGDSPLHF
>many|TRBD1|TRBV13|TRBJ2-6
TGTGCCAGCAGCGGAAGAGCGCCGGGACAGGCAAACTCTGGGGCCAACGTCCTGACTTTC
CASSGRAPGQANSGANVLTF
>-|-|TRBV27|TRBJ2-3
TGTGCCAGCAGCCCTCGGGATTGGTTAGATACGCAGTATTTT
CASSPRDWLDTQYF
>-|TRBD1|TRBV2|TRBJ1-2
TGTGCCAGCAGTGAGCGACAGGGGTTAGGCTACACCTTC
CASSERQGLGYTF
>-|-|TRBV11-2|TRBJ2-7
TGTGCCAGCAGCTTATTGCGGGGTGCCTACGAGCAGTACTTC
CASSLLRGAYEQYF
>-|TRBD1|TRBV5-1|TRBJ1-3
TGCGCCAGCAGCTTAGAGGGGGCGCAGGGAAACGCCATATATTTT
CASSLEGAQGNAIYF
>many|TRBD2|TRBV6-1|TRBJ2-1
TGTGCCAGCAGTACCCGGACTAGCGGAACCTACAATGAGCAGTTCTTC
CASSTRTSGTYNEQFF
>once|-|TRBV2|TRBJ2-5
TGTGCCAGCAGTGAAGGGGCGGTCCAGACCCAGTACTTC
CASSEGAVQTQYF
>few|-|TRBV5-1|TRBJ2-2
TGCGCCAGCAGCTTGCCGGGCCCGGGGAACACCGGGGAGCTGTTTTTT
CASSLPGPGNTGELFF
>many|TRBD2|TRBV20-1|TRBJ2-3
TGCAGTGCTAGAGACCTTAGGACTAGCGGCACAGATACGCAGTATTTT
CSARDLRTSGTDTQYF
>-|TRBD1|TRBV10-3|TRBJ1-1
TGTGCCATCAGTGAGTCCCAGGACAGGGGGCTAGGAGCTTTCTTT
CAISESQDRGLGAFF
>few|-|TRBV6-5|TRBJ1-2
TGTGCCAGCAGTTATTCGGGGACACGCTTTAACTATGGCTACACCTTC
CASSYSGTRFNYGYTF
>once|-|TRBV5-4|TRBJ1-3
TGTGCCAGCAGCTTGGGAAGGACCTCTGGAAACACCATATATTTT
CASSLGRTSGNTIYF
>-|-|TRBV5-6|TRBJ1-5
TGTGCCAGCAGCCTGAAGGACAGATCCCAGCCCCAGCATTTT
CASSLKDRSQPQHF
>medium-sized|TRBD1|TRBV2|TRBJ2-7
TGTGCCGCGGCTAAACAGGGGGCCTACGAGCAGTACTTC
CAAAKQGAYEQYF
>-|TRBD1|TRBV29-1|TRBJ2-5
TGCAGCGCACTAACAGGGGTGGAGACCCAGTACTTC
CSALTGVETQYF